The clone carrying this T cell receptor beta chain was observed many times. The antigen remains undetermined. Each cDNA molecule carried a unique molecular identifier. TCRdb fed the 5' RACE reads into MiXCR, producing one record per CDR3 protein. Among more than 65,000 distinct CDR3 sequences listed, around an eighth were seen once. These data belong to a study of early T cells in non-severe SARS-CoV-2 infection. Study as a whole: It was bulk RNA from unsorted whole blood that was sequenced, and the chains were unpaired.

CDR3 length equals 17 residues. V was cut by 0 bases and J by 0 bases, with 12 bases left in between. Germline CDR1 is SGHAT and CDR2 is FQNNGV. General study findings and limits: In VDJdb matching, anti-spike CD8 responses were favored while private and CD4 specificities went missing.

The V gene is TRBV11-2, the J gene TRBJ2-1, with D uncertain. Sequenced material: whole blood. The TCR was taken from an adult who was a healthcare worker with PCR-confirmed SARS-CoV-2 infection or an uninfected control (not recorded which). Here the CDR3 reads CASSLDFEASSYNEQFF. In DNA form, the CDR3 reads TGTGCCAGCAGCTTAGATTTTGAGGCGAGCTCCTACAATGAGCAGTTCTTC. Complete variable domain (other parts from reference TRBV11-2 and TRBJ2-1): EAGVAQSPRYKIIEKRQSVAFWCNPISGHATLYWYQQILGQGPKLLIQFQNNGVVDDSQLPKDRFSAERLKGVDSTLKIQPAKLEDSAVYLCASSLDFEASSYNEQFFGPGTRLTVL.